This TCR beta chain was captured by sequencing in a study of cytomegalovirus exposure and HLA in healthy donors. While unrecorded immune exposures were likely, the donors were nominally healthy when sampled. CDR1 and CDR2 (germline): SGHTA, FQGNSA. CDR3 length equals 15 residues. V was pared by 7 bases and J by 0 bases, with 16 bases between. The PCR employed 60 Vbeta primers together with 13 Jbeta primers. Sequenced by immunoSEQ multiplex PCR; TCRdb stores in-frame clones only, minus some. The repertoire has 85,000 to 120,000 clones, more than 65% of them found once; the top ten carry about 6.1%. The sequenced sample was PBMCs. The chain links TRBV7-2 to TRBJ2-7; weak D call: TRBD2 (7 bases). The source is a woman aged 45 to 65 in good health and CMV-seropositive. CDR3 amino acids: CASNLGGRSSYEQYF. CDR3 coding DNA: TGTGCCAGCAACCTCGGGGGGCGCAGCTCCTACGAGCAGTACTTC.